This T cell receptor beta chain was sequenced during a study of control samples from healthy donors and cancer patients. Assay used: immunoSEQ multiplex PCR; TCRdb lists only in-frame clones, some missing. The repertoire holds fewer than 100,000 clones, with roughly 78% as singletons. The CDR3 covers 15 residues. Germline V lookup: CDR1 PRHDT, CDR2 FYEKMQ (reference sequence). Trimming took 1 base from V and 2 from J, leaving 10 bases between them. This chain links TRBV13 with TRBJ2-3; D is unresolved. The TCR was taken from a woman aged 60-75 years in good health. Sequenced sample: blood. The CDR3 is CASSLAPGPTDTQYF. For the CDR3, the DNA is TGTGCCAGCAGCTTAGCCCCAGGACCCACAGATACGCAGTATTTT.